This T cell receptor beta chain was sequenced for a study of Tregs in tolerant kidney transplant recipients. Here immunoSEQ multiplex PCR was the method, and the copy in TCRdb shows in-frame clones only, minus some. The sample consists of over 50,000 clones, 70% to 90% of them appearing once. Germline V lookup: CDR1 SGHAT, CDR2 FQNNGV. CDR3 length equals 12 residues. V lost 3 bases, J lost 5 bases, and 7 bases lay in between. Thawed PBMCs were rested overnight at 37°C with 200 to 250 IU/ml IL-2 before regulatory T cell sorting. The sequencing used Tregs from blood, collected before the transplant. The rearrangement links TRBV11-2 to TRBJ1-2; D not certain. This sequence was found in a human donor who received a combined kidney and bone marrow transplant. The CDR3 region is CASSFREYGYTF. CDR3 DNA sequence: TGTGCCAGCAGCTTTAGGGAATATGGCTACACCTTC.